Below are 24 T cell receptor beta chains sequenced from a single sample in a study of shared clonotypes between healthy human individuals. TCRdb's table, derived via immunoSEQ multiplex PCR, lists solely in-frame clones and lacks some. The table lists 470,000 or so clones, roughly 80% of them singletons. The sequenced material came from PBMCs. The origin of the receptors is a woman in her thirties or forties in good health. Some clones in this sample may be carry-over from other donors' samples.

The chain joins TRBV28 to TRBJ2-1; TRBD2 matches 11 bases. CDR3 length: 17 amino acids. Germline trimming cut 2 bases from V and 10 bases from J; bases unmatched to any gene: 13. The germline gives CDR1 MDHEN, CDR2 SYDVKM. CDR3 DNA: TGTGCCAGCAGTTTACTAGCCGGGACTAGCGGAGTGTACGAGCAGTTCTTC. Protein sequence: CASSLLAGTSGVYEQFF.

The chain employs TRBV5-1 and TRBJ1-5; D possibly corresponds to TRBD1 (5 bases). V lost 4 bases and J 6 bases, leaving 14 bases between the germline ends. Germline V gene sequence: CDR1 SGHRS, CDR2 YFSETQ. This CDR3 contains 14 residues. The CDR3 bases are TGCGCCAGCAGCCTCGACAGTTCGTCTCAGCCCCAGCATTTT. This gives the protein CASSLDSSSQPQHF.

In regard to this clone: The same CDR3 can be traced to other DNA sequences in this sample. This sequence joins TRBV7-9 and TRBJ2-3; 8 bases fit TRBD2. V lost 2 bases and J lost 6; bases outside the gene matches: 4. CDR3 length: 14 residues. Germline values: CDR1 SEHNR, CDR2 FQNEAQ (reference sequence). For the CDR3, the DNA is TGTGCCAGCAGCTTACGGGGGGGCTCGGATACGCAGTATTTT. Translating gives CASSLRGGSDTQYF.

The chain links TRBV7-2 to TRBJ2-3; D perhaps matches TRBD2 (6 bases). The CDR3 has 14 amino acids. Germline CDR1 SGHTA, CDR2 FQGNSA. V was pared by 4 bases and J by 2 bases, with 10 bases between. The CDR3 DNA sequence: TGTGCCAGCAGCTCTCTAGCGAACACAGATACGCAGTATTTT. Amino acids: CASSSLANTDTQYF.

For the CDR3, the DNA is TGTGCCAGCAGCTTAGGACTAGCGGACGGAGATACGCAGTATTTT. Translation gives CASSLGLADGDTQYF. This chain uses TRBV7-9 with TRBJ2-3; 9 bases are shared with TRBD2. CDR1 SEHNR and CDR2 FQNEAQ come from the germline V gene (reference sequence). This CDR3 contains 15 residues. The ends lost 1 base at V and 5 bases at J; junction bases unmatched: 4. The full variable domain, in which reference TRBV7-9 and TRBJ2-3 provide the parts outside the CDR3, is DTGVSQNPRHKITKRGQNVTFRCDPISEHNRLYWYRQTLGQGPEFLTYFQNEAQLEKSRLLSDRFSAERPKGSFSTLEIQRTEQGDSAMYLCASSLGLADGDTQYFGPGTRLTVL.

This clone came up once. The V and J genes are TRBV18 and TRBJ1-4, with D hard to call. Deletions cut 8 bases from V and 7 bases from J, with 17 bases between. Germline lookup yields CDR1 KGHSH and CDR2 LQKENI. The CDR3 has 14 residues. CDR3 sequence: CASRAGFGGEKLFF. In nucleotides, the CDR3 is TGTGCCAGCCGTGCTGGGTTCGGAGGTGAAAAACTGTTTTTT.

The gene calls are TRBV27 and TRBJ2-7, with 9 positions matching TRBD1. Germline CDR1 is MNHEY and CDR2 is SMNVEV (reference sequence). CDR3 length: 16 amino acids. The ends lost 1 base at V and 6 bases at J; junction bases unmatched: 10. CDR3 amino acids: CASSLLVGGQGFEQYF. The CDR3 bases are TGTGCCAGCAGTTTATTAGTAGGGGGACAGGGCTTCGAGCAGTACTTC.

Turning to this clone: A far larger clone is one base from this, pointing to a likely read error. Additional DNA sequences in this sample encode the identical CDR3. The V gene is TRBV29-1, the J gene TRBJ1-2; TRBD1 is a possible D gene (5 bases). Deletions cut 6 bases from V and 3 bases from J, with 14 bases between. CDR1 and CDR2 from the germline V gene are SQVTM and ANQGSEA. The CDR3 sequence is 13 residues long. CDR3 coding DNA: TGCAGCGTGGGGGTTTCGGGTGACTATGGCTACACCTTC. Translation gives CSVGVSGDYGYTF. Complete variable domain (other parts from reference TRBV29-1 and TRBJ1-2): SAVISQKPSRDICQRGTSLTIQCQVDSQVTMMFWYRQQPGQSLTLIATANQGSEATYESGFVIDKFPISRPNLTFSTLTVSNMSPEDSSIYLCSVGVSGDYGYTFGSGTRLTVV.

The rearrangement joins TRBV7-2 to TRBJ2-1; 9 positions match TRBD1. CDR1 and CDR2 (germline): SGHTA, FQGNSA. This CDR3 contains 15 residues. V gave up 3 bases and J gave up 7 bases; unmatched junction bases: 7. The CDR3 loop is CASSFDRGGLNEQFF. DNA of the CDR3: TGTGCCAGCAGCTTCGACAGGGGGGGACTTAATGAGCAGTTCTTC.

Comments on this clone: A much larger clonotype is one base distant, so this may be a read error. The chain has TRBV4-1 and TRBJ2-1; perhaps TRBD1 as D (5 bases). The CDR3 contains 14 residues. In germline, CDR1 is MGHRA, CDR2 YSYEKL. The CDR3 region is CASSQAQGKNGQFF. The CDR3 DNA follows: TGCGCCAGCAGCCAAGCTCAGGGTAAGAATGGGCAGTTCTTC.

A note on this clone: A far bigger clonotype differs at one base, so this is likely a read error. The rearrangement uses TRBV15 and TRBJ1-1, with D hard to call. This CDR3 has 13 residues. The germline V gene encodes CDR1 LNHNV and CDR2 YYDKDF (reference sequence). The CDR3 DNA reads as TGTGCCACCAGCAGGGCGCCGAACACTGAAGATTTCTTT. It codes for CATSRAPNTEDFF.

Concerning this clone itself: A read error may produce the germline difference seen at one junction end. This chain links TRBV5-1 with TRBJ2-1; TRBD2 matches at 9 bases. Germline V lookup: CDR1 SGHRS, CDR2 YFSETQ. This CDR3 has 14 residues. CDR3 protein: CASSPEGSGGRGLF. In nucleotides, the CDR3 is TGCGCCAGCAGCCCCGAAGGTAGCGGGGGAAGAGGGCTCTTC.

The CDR3 DNA follows: TGTGCCAGCAGCCCAGGGGTCGGCGCCTACGAGCAGTACTTC. It codes for CASSPGVGAYEQYF. The chain links TRBV11-2 to TRBJ2-7; D may be TRBD1 (6 bases). Per the germline V gene, CDR1 is SGHAT and CDR2 is FQNNGV. This CDR3 comprises 14 residues. The V gene lost 5 bases and the J gene lost 2 bases, with 13 bases spanning the gap.

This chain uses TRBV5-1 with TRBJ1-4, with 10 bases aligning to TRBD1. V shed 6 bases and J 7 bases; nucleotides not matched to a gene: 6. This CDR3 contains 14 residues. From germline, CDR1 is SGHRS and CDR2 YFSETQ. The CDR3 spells CASNPGTGAEKLFF. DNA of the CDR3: TGCGCCAGCAACCCCGGGACAGGGGCTGAAAAACTGTTTTTT.

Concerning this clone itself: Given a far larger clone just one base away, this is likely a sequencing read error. The CDR3 region has the DNA TGTGCCAGCAGCTTAAAGCGGACAGACTATTGCTACACCTTC. This encodes CASSLKRTDYCYTF. The chain carries TRBV7-8 and TRBJ1-2, with D perhaps TRBD1 (6 bases). In germline, CDR1 is SGHVS, CDR2 FQNEAQ. The CDR3 consists of 14 residues.

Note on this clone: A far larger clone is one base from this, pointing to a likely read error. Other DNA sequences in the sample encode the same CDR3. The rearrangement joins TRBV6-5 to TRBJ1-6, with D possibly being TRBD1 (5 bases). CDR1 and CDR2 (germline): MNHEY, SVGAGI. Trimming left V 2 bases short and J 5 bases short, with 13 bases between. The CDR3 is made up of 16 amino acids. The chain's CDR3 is CASSYGGGIHNSPLHF. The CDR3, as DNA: TGTGCCAGCAGTTACGGGGGTGGTATCCATAATTCACCCCTCCACTTT.

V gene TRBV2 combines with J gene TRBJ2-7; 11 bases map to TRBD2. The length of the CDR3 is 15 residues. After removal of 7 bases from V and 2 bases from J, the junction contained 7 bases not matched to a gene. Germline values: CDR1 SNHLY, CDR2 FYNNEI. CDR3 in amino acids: CASTTRLAGPYEQYF. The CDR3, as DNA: TGTGCCAGCACCACACGACTAGCGGGACCCTACGAGCAGTACTTC.

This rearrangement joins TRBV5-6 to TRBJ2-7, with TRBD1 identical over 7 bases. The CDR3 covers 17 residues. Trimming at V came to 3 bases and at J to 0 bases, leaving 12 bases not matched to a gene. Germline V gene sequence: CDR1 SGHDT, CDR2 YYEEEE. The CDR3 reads CASSYEGQRLSSYEQYF. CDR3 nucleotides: TGTGCCAGCAGCTACGAGGGACAGAGGTTAAGCTCCTACGAGCAGTACTTC.

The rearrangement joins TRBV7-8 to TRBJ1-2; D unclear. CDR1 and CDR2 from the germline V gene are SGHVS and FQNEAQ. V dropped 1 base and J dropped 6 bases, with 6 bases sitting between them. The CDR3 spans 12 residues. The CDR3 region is CASSLDTHGYTF. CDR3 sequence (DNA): TGTGCCAGCAGCTTAGACACTCATGGCTACACCTTC. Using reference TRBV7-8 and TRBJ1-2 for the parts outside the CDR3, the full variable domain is GAGVSQSPRYKVAKRGQDVALRCDPISGHVSLFWYQQALGQGPEFLTYFQNEAQLDKSGLPSDRFFAERPEGSVSTLKIQRTQQEDSAVYLCASSLDTHGYTFGSGTRLTVV.

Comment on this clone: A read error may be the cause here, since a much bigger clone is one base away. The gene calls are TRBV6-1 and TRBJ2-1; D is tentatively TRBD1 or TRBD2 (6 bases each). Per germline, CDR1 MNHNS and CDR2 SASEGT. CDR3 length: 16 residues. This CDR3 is CASSESGGGSYNEQLF. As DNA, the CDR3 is TGTGCCAGCAGTGAAAGCGGAGGGGGTTCCTACAATGAGCAGCTCTTC.

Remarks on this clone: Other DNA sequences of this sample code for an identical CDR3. The CDR3 sequence is CASSLSYYGYTF. As DNA, the CDR3 is TGTGCCAGCAGTTTATCTTACTATGGCTACACCTTC. The gene calls are TRBV28 and TRBJ1-2; D uncertain. Germline V gene sequence: CDR1 MDHEN, CDR2 SYDVKM. The V end lost 1 base, the J end lost 3 bases, and 3 bases lay between the germline ends. There are 12 residues in the CDR3.

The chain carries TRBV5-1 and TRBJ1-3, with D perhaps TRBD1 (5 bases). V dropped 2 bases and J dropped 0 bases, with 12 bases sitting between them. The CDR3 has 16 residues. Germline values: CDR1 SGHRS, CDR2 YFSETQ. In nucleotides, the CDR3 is TGCGCCAGCAGCTTTCGGGGGACCTACTCTGGAAACACCATATATTTT. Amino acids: CASSFRGTYSGNTIYF.

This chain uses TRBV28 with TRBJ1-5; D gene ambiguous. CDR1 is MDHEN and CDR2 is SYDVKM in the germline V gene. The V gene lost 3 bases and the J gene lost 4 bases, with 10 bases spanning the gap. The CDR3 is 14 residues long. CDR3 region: CASSFRQTNQPQHF. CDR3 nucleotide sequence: TGTGCCAGCAGTTTCCGGCAGACGAATCAGCCCCAGCATTTT.

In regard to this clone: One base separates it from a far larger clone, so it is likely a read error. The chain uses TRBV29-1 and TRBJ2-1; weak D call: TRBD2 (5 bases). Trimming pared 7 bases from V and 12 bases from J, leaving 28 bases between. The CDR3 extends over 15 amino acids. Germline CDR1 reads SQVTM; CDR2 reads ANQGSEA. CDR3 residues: CSAGSSWSSVLGQFF. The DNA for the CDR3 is TGCAGCGCTGGGTCTAGCTGGAGTTCTGTATTGGGGCAGTTCTTC.